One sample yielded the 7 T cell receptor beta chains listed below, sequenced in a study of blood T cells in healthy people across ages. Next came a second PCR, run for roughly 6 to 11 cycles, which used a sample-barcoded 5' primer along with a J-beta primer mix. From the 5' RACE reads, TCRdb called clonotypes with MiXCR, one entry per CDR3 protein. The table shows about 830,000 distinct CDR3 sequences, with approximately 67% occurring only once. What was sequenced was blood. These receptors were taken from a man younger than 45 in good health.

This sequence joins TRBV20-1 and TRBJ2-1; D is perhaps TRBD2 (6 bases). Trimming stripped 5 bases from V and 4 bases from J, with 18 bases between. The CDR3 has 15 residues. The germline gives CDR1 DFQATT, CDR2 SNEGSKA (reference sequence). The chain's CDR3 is CSAGSSGGGYNEQFF. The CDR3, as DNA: TGCAGTGCTGGGAGCAGTGGGGGAGGATACAATGAGCAGTTCTTC.

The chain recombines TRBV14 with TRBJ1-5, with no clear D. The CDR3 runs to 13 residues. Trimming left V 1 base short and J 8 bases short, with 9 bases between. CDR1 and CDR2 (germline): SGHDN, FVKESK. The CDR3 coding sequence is TGTGCCAGCAGCCAAGCGGTCTCGGAGCCCCAGCATTTT. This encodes CASSQAVSEPQHF.

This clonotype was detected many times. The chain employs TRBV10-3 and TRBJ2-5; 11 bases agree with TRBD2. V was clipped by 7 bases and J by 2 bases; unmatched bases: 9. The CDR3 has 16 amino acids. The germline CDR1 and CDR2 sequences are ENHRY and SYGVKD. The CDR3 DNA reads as TGTGCCATCATGAAGAGACTAGCGGGGCGTCAAGAGACCCAGTACTTC. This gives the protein CAIMKRLAGRQETQYF.

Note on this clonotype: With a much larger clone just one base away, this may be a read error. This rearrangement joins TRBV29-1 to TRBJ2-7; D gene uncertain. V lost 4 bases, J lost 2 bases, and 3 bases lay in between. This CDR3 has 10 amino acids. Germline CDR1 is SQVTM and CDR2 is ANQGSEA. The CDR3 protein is CSVGAYEQYF. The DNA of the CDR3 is TGCAGCGTTGGAGCCTACGAGCAGTACTTC.

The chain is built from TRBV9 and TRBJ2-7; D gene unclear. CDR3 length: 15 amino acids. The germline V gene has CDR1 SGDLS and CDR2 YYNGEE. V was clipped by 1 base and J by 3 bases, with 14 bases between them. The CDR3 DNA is TGTGCCAGCAGCGTAAGAAGCGAGGCCGACTACGAGCAGTACTTC. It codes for CASSVRSEADYEQYF.

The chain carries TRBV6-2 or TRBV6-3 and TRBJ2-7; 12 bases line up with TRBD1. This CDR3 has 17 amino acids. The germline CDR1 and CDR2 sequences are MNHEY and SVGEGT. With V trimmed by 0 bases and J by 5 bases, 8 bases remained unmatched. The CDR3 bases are TGTGCCAGCAGTTACTCCGGGGACAGGGGGCGCCGCGACGAGCAGTACTTC. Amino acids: CASSYSGDRGRRDEQYF.

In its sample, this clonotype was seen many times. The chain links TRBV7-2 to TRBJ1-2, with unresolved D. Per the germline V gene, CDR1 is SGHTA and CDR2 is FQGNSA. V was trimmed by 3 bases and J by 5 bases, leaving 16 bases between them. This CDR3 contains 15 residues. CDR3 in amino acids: CASSLGWSQTYGYTF. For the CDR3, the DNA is TGTGCCAGCAGCTTGGGGTGGAGCCAGACATATGGCTACACCTTC.